This section outlines one TCR beta chain sequence together with its context. Its antigen remains unidentified. TCRdb recomputed calls from the RT-PCR reads with MiXCR, one row per CDR3 protein. The top ten hold 1.9% of the sample, which has around 520,000 distinct CDR3 sequences, approximately 24% seen once. This record belongs to a study of response to subunit inactivated influenza vaccine. Study-wide results and caveats: Authors suggested that a seasonal influenza vaccination recruits few new T cells each time.

This CDR3 is 18 amino acids long. V shed 4 bases and J 1 base; nucleotides not matched to a gene: 13. CDR1 and CDR2 (germline): MNHEY, SVGAGI. This material consisted of CD4+ T cells sorted from PBMCs, taken about 5 days after vaccination. The sequence was obtained from a man in his fifties who received an inactivated influenza vaccine. This sequence joins TRBV6-5 and TRBJ2-4; 7 bases are shared with TRBD2. This chain's CDR3 is CASSWGGTNIRAKNIQYF. CDR3 nucleotide sequence: TGTGCCAGCAGTTGGGGGGGGACGAACATACGGGCCAAAAACATTCAGTACTTC.